Presented here are 17 T cell receptor beta chains from one specimen sequenced in a study of regulatory T cells in long-lasting Graves disease. Time point: newly diagnosed GD, antithyroid drugs for less than 3 months. PBMC-derived RNA was used for the TCR library. Assembly of TCR beta libraries relied on iRepertoire HTBI primers together with Arm-PCR of CDR3 regions. TCRdb recomputed calls from the multiplex PCR reads with MiXCR, one row per CDR3 protein. This repertoire shows 500,000 or so distinct CDR3 sequences, 16% found once; its top ten account for 9.5% to 15%. This same sample was also part of a study on T cells in Graves' hyperthyroidism and ophthalmopathy.

Sequenced material: peripheral blood mononuclear cells (PBMCs), taken at new diagnosis, from a patient treated with antithyroid drugs. The receptor set was obtained from a man in his forties with Graves disease.

This clonotype was counted ten times or more. The chain couples TRBV18 to TRBJ1-1, with no clear D. This CDR3 is built from 15 residues. Deletions cut 5 bases from V and 2 bases from J, with 15 bases between. CDR1 is KGHSH, CDR2 LQKENI, per germline. The CDR3 loop is CASSSTTGDNTEAFF. CDR3 DNA sequence: TGTGCCAGCTCATCGACCACGGGAGATAACACTGAAGCTTTCTTT.

This clonotype was counted only a few times. J is TRBJ1-5 and V is TRBV6-1; D not resolved. Between the trimmed V and J ends, which lost 8 bases and 1 base, there was a span of 9 bases. Germline-derived CDR1 and CDR2 are MNHNS and SASEGT. This CDR3 has 13 residues. The CDR3 DNA sequence: TGTGCCAGCGCCACAGTCAGCAATCAGCCCCAGCATTTT. Encoded protein: CASATVSNQPQHF.

As concerns this clonotype: A much bigger clone sits one base away, suggesting this may be a read error. The V call is TRBV28, the J call TRBJ1-5; D gene ambiguous. V lost 5 bases and J 6 bases, leaving 11 bases between the germline ends. The CDR3 has 13 residues. Germline lookup yields CDR1 MDHEN and CDR2 SYDVKM. CDR3 bases: TGTGCCAGCAGTAACCAGAGAGGTCAGCCCCAGCATTTT. Amino acids: CASSNQRGQPQHF.

As regards this clonotype: A read error likely explains this, since a far larger clone differs by one base. J is TRBJ2-1 and V is TRBV28; D is possibly TRBD1 (5 bases). The tail of the sequence fits TRBJ2-5 better, so the J call may be wrong. The V gene's germline CDR1 is MDHEN and CDR2 SYDVKM. The CDR3 has 15 amino acids. The CDR3 DNA sequence: TGTGCCAGCAGTTTAGTAAGGGGAAGACAAGAGACCCAGTACTTC. Translated: CASSLVRGRQETQYF.

The chain has TRBV5-1 and TRBJ2-1; 14 nucleotides align to TRBD2. Germline CDR1 is SGHRS and CDR2 is YFSETQ. With 3 bases clipped from V and 9 bases from J, the junction kept 8 bases outside the gene matches. This CDR3 has 16 amino acids. The chain's CDR3 is CASSSQGTSGSGEQFF. In nucleotides, the CDR3 is TGCGCCAGCAGCTCGCAAGGGACTAGCGGGAGCGGTGAGCAGTTCTTC.

V is TRBV11-2 and J is TRBJ2-7; 8 nucleotides match TRBD2. The CDR3 has 13 residues. Trimming cost V 7 bases and J 6 bases; bases outside gene matches: 8. The germline V gene encodes CDR1 SGHAT and CDR2 FQNNGV. The CDR3 bases are TGTGCCAGCACCTTCGGGGGGGGCTCCGAGCAGTACTTC. Its protein is CASTFGGGSEQYF. The full variable domain, its missing parts supplied by reference TRBV11-2 and TRBJ2-7, is EAGVAQSPRYKIIEKRQSVAFWCNPISGHATLYWYQQILGQGPKLLIQFQNNGVVDDSQLPKDRFSAERLKGVDSTLKIQPAKLEDSAVYLCASTFGGGSEQYFGPGTRLTVT.

This clonotype has a count of ten or more. The V call is TRBV3-1, the J call TRBJ2-1, with D perhaps being TRBD1 or TRBD2 (6 bases each). Germline V gene sequence: CDR1 LGHDT, CDR2 YNNKEL (reference sequence). The V gene lost 2 bases and the J gene lost 13 bases, with 9 bases spanning the gap. This CDR3 comprises 11 residues. The CDR3 loop reads CASSQRGDQFF. For the CDR3, the DNA is TGTGCCAGCAGCCAAAGGGGGGATCAGTTCTTC.

This clonotype was picked up many times. The V call is TRBV2, the J call TRBJ2-1, with 9 nucleotides matching TRBD2. CDR1 and CDR2 (germline): SNHLY, FYNNEI. The CDR3 covers 16 residues. With V trimmed by 2 bases and J by 3 bases, 5 bases remained unmatched. The CDR3 DNA reads TGTGCCAGCAGTGAAAGGACTAGCGCTTTCTACAATGAGCAGTTCTTC. It specifies CASSERTSAFYNEQFF. The full variable domain, with the rest looked up from reference TRBV2 and TRBJ2-1, is EPEVTQTPSHQVTQMGQEVILRCVPISNHLYFYWYRQILGQKVEFLVSFYNNEISEKSEIFDDQFSVERPDGSNFTLKIRSTKLEDSAMYFCASSERTSAFYNEQFFGPGTRLTVL.

In its sample, this clonotype was seen many times. The rearrangement uses TRBV7-8 and TRBJ1-1, with D unclear. This CDR3 spans 15 amino acids. Germline V gives CDR1 SGHVS, CDR2 FQNEAQ. Trimming left V 5 bases short and J 5 bases short, with 18 bases between. CDR3 loop: CASSPEVRAGTEAFF. The DNA of the CDR3 is TGTGCCAGCAGCCCCGAGGTACGGGCTGGGACTGAAGCTTTCTTT.

The V call is TRBV6-9, the J call TRBJ2-1; a weak D match, TRBD2 (6 bases). Germline-derived CDR1 and CDR2 are MNHGY and SVAAGI. The CDR3 contains 14 residues. V was shortened by 4 bases and J by 3 bases, with 10 bases between the two germline ends. CDR3 nucleotides: TGTGCCAGCAGTTCGGAGGGTCGCTACAATGAGCAGTTCTTC. Translation gives CASSSEGRYNEQFF.

This clonotype has more than one count but fewer than ten. This chain links TRBV20-1 with TRBJ2-1; TRBD2 agrees at 7 bases. The CDR3 contains 15 residues. The J segment lost 8 bases and the V segment lost 3 bases, leaving 13 bases of the junction unmatched. Germline values: CDR1 DFQATT, CDR2 SNEGSKA (reference sequence). The CDR3 reads CSARHEGGSRDEQFF. CDR3 coding DNA: TGCAGTGCTAGGCATGAAGGCGGGAGTCGAGATGAGCAGTTCTTC.

This clonotype was detected many times. In nucleotides, the CDR3 is TGTGCCAGCTCAGCGAGTCTACAGGCAGATACGCAGTATTTT. Amino acid sequence: CASSASLQADTQYF. This chain connects TRBV18 to TRBJ2-3; weak D call: TRBD1 (5 bases). The CDR3 consists of 14 residues. Per the germline V gene, CDR1 is KGHSH and CDR2 is LQKENI. V was shortened by 5 bases and J by 4 bases, with 13 bases between the two germline ends. The variable domain in full, completed from reference TRBV18 and TRBJ2-3, reads NAGVMQNPRHLVRRRGQEARLRCSPMKGHSHVYWYRQLPEEGLKFMVYLQKENIIDESGMPKERFSAEFPKEGPSILRIQQVVRGDSAAYFCASSASLQADTQYFGPGTRLTVL.

This clonotype showed up many times. The chain is built from TRBV18 and TRBJ2-5, with 10 bases matching TRBD2. This CDR3 has 14 amino acids. From germline, CDR1 is KGHSH and CDR2 LQKENI. J gave up 1 base and V 8 bases, and 4 bases lay outside the gene matches. CDR3 region: CASARTSGQETQYF. The CDR3 nucleotides are TGTGCCAGCGCTAGGACTAGCGGCCAAGAGACCCAGTACTTC.

This clonotype was observed many times. V is TRBV20-1 and J is TRBJ2-7, with TRBD2 matching 14 bases. The CDR3 is made up of 16 amino acids. The V gene end was trimmed by 4 bases and the J gene end by 5 bases; junction bases not matched to a gene: 10. Germline CDR1 and CDR2: DFQATT and SNEGSKA (reference sequence). CDR3 DNA sequence: TGCAGTGCTAATCCGGGGACTAGCGGGAGTTATGACGAGCAGTACTTC. As protein: CSANPGTSGSYDEQYF.

The V and J genes are TRBV4-1 and TRBJ2-7; the match to TRBD1 covers 7 bases. The trim removed 9 bases at V and 0 bases at J, leaving 11 bases unmatched. The CDR3 has 15 residues. The germline V gene encodes CDR1 MGHRA and CDR2 YSYEKL. The CDR3 protein is CASRGLAIPSYEQYF. The CDR3 DNA sequence: TGCGCCAGTAGGGGGCTAGCCATTCCCTCCTACGAGCAGTACTTC.

The chain recombines TRBV7-9 with TRBJ2-3; 11 nucleotides line up with TRBD2. Unmatched junction bases numbered 5, after V lost 6 bases and J lost 0 bases. The CDR3 has 16 amino acids. Germline CDR1 and CDR2: SEHNR and FQNEAQ (reference sequence). As DNA, the CDR3 is TGTGCCAGCAGAGGGACTAGCGGACCCAGCACAGATACGCAGTATTTT. It translates to CASRGTSGPSTDTQYF.

This clonotype was seen at least ten times. V and J are TRBV20-1 and TRBJ2-1; 11 positions match TRBD2. V dropped 0 bases and J dropped 4; count of bases not matched to a gene: 11. The CDR3 spans 18 residues. From germline, CDR1 is DFQATT and CDR2 SNEGSKA (reference sequence). The CDR3 reads CSARDSRSPSGRYNEQFF. As DNA, the CDR3 is TGCAGTGCTAGAGATAGCCGGTCCCCTAGCGGGAGGTACAATGAGCAGTTCTTC.